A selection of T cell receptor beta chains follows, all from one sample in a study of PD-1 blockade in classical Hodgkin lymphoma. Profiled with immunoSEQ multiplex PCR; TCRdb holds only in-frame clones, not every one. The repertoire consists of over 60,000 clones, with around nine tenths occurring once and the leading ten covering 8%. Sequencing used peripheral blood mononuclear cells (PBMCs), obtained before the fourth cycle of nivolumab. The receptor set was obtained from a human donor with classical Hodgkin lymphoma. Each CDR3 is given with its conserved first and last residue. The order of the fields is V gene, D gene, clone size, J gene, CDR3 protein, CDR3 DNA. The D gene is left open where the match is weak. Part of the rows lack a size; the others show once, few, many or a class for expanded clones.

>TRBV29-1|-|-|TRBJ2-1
CSANGGRSEQFF
TGCAGCGCGAACGGGGGCCGGAGTGAGCAGTTCTTC
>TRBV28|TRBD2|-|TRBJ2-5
CASSTPAGVGFGTQYF
TGTGCCAGCAGTACACCAGCGGGAGTTGGCTTCGGGACCCAGTACTTC
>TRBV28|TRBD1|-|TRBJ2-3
CASSLTGQGVYAQYF
TGTGCCAGCAGTTTAACGGGACAGGGGGTGTATGCGCAGTATTTT
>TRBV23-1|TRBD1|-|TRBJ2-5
CASSPKPGTGVETQYF
TGCGCCAGCAGTCCCAAACCCGGGACAGGGGTAGAGACCCAGTACTTC
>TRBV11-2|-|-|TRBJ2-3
CASSLPVASTDTQYF
TGTGCCAGCAGCTTACCCGTTGCTAGCACAGATACGCAGTATTTT
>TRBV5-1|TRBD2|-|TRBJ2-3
CASSLALTGLAGSDTQYF
TGCGCCAGCAGCTTGGCACTTACGGGACTAGCGGGGTCAGATACGCAGTATTTT
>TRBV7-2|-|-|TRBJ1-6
CASSPVSGAGRGYNSPLHF
TGTGCCAGCAGCCCCGTTAGTGGGGCAGGGCGCGGCTATAATTCACCCCTCCACTTT
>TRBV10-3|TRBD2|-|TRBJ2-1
CATRAGGPTNEQFF
TGTGCCACCCGAGCGGGAGGGCCTACAAATGAGCAGTTCTTC
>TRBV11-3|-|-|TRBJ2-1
CASSLDRVSEQFF
TGTGCCAGCAGCTTAGACAGGGTCAGTGAGCAGTTCTTC
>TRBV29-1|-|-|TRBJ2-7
CSALQTGYEQYF
TGCAGCGCTCTCCAAACAGGATACGAGCAGTACTTC
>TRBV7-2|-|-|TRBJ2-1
CASSFGGSRNEQFF
TGTGCCAGCAGCTTCGGGGGTTCCCGGAATGAGCAGTTCTTC
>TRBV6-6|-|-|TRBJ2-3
CATRRGHSTDTQYF
TGTGCCACCCGGAGGGGACATAGCACAGATACGCAGTATTTT
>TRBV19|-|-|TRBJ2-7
CASSMSGSTHEQYF
TGTGCCAGTAGTATGTCAGGGTCGACCCACGAGCAGTACTTC
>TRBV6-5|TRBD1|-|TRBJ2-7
CASSYRSGGPYEQYF
TGTGCCAGCAGTTATCGGTCAGGGGGCCCCTACGAGCAGTACTTC
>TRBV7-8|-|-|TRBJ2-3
CASSLAPYLQGSDTQYF
TGTGCCAGCAGCTTAGCGCCCTACCTACAGGGTTCAGATACGCAGTATTTT
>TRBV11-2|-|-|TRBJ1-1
CASSAPGRYTEAFF
TGTGCCAGCAGCGCCCCAGGGAGATACACTGAAGCTTTCTTT
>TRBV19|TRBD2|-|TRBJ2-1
CASSLAGSNEQFF
TGTGCCAGTAGTCTAGCGGGATCGAATGAGCAGTTCTTC
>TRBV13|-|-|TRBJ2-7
CASSGAGIVGYEQYF
TGTGCCAGCAGCGGCGCAGGGATCGTAGGCTACGAGCAGTACTTC
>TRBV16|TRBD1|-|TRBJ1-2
CASSQAITGGYGYTF
TGTGCCAGCAGCCAAGCAATAACAGGGGGGTATGGCTACACCTTC
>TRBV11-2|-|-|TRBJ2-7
CASTQGDYEQYF
TGTGCCAGCACCCAAGGGGACTACGAGCAGTACTTC
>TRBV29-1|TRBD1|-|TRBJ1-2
CSVEVPDRGFGYTF
TGCAGCGTTGAAGTCCCCGACAGGGGTTTCGGCTACACCTTC
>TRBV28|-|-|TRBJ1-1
CASSSSVTEAFF
TGTGCCAGCAGTTCCAGCGTGACTGAAGCTTTCTTT
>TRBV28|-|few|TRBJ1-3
CASSLSFMRGGNTIYF
TGTGCCAGCAGTTTATCCTTTATGCGGGGGGGAAACACCATATATTTT
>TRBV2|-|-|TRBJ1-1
CASSGQLNTEAFF
TGTGCCAGCAGTGGGCAGCTGAACACTGAAGCTTTCTTT
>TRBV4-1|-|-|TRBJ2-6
CASSQRAESGANVLTF
TGCGCCAGCAGCCAAAGGGCGGAGTCTGGGGCCAACGTCCTGACTTTC
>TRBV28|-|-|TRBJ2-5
CASSLESGDPYEETQYF
TGTGCCAGCAGTTTAGAGTCGGGGGATCCCTACGAAGAGACCCAGTACTTC
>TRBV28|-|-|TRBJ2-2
CASSFLPGELFF
TGTGCCAGCAGTTTCCTGCCCGGGGAGCTGTTTTTT
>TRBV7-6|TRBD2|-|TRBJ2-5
CASSWTSRETQYF
TGTGCCAGCAGCTGGACTAGCAGGGAGACCCAGTACTTC
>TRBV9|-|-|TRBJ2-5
CASSVFSGSETQYF
TGTGCCAGCAGCGTATTCTCAGGGTCGGAGACCCAGTACTTC
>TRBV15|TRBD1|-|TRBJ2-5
CATSRAGTGLRQETQYF
TGTGCCACCAGCAGAGCCGGGACAGGCCTGAGGCAAGAGACCCAGTACTTC
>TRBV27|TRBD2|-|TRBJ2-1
CASSPFRTSGRAGEQFF
TGTGCCAGCAGTCCCTTTAGGACTAGCGGGAGGGCCGGTGAGCAGTTCTTC
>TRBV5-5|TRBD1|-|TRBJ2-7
CASSLYVDRAYEQYF
TGTGCCAGCAGCCTGTACGTGGACAGGGCCTACGAGCAGTACTTC
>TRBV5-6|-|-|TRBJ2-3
CASSFGQNTQYF
TGTGCCAGCAGCTTTGGTCAGAATACGCAGTATTTT
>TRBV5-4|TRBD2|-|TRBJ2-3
CASSWGTSGTDTQYF
TGTGCCAGCAGCTGGGGGACTAGCGGGACAGATACGCAGTATTTT
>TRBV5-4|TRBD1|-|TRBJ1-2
CASSLDRGSYGYTF
TGTGCCAGCAGCTTGGACAGGGGGTCCTATGGCTACACCTTC
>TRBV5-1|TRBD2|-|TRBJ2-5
CASSPGLAGETQYF
TGCGCCAGCAGCCCGGGACTAGCGGGAGAGACCCAGTACTTC
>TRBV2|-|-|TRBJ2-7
CASSEWGIGEQYF
TGTGCCAGCAGTGAATGGGGGATTGGCGAGCAGTACTTC
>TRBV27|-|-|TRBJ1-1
CASSLGVWTEAFF
TGTGCCAGCAGTTTAGGGGTTTGGACTGAAGCTTTCTTT
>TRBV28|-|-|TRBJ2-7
CASSSGGTYEQYF
TGTGCCAGCAGTTCTGGGGGTACCTACGAGCAGTACTTC
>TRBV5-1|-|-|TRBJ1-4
CASRTSGTSEKLFF
TGCGCCAGCAGAACCTCCGGGACCTCCGAAAAACTGTTTTTT